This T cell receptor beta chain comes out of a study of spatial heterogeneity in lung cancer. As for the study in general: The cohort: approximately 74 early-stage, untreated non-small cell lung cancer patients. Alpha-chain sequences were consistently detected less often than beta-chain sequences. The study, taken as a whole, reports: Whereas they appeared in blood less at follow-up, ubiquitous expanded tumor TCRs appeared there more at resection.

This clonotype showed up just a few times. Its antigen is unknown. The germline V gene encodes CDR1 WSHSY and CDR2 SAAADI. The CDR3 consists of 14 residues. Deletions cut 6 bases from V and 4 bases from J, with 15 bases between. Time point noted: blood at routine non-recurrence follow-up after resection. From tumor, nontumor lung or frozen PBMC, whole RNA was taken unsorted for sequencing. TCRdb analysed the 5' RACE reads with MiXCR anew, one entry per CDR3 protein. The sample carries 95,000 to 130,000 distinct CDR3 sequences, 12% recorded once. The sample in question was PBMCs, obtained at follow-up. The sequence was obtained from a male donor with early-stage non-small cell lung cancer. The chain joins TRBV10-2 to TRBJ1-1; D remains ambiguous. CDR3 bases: TGCGCCAGCAGGGCAGAAATGGGCAGCACTGAAGCTTTCTTT. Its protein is CASRAEMGSTEAFF.